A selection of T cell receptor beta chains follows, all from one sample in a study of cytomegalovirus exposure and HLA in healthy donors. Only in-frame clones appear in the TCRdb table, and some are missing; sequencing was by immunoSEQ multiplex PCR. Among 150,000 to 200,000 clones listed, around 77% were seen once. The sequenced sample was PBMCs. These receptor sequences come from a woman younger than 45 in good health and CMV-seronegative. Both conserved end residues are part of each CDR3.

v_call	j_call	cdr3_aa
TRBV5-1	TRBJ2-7	CASSLGTSGAYEQYF
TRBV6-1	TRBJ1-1	CASSLRDTEAFF
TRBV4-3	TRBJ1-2	CASSQGRGFLTF
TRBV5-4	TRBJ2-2	CASSLGGGVESGELFF
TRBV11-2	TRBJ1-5	CASSLAGGGNQPQHF
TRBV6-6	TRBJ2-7	CASNLALNSYEQYF
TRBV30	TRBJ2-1	CASGTRSYNEQFF
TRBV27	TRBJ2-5	CASSLGHTQETQYF
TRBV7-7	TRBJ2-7	CASSPQGGAEQYF
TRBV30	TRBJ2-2	CAWRPTGLDTGELFF
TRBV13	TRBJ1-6	CASSRGQARPLHF
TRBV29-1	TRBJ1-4	CSVVGGGAGLFF
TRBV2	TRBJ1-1	CASGRGNTEAFF
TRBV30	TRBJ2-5	CAWSPGTSGRDTYF
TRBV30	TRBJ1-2	CAWSAPGQGPNYGYTF
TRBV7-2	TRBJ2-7	CASSLVTSGIEQYF
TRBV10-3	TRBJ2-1	CAISESTSGGGGEQFF
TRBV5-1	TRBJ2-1	CASSALPVGSSYNEQFF
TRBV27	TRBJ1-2	CASNAGAWLDGYTF
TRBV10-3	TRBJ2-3	CAISDPARGVDTQYF
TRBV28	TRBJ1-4	CASRRGGDEKLFF
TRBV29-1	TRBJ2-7	CSARGRQSYEQYF
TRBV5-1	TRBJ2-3	CASSHLVRDRGQIDTQYF
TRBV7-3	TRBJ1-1	CASSFGTDTEAFF
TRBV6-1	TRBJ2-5	CASSQNGGVQETQYF
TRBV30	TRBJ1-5	CAWSLGQGSNQPQHF
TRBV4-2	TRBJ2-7	CASSQDWDRVYEQYF
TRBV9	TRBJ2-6	CASSIHSGGGLTF
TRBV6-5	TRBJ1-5	CASSYSRGGGQHF
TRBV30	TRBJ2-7	CAWTPGRNEQYF
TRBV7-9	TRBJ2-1	CASSFFPGHNEQFF
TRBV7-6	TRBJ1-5	CASSRGTGGGQPQHF
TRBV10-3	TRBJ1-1	CAISESMGQIPEAFF
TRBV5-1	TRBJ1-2	CASSSPGLNYGYTF
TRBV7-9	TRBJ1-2	CAIGQGGYGYTF
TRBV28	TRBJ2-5	CASIFEETQYF
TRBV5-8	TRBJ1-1	CASPGPGYTEAFF
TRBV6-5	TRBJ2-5	CASSPDRDVKTQYF
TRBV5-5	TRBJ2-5	CASSFVIPGQGPFGGQYF
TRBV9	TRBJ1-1	CASSAGVSGWYSEAFF
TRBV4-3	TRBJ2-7	CASSQGGGEQYF
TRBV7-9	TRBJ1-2	CASSPGIFYGYTF
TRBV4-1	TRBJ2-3	CASSQDLRADTQYF
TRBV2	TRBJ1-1	CASSETPRGTAFF
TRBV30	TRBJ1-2	CAWSIGQYGYTF
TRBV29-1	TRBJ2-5	CSAIRGRETQYF
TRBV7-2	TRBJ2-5	CASSLNGMQETQYF
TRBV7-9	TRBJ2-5	CASSLARGVTGFETQYF
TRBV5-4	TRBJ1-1	CASSLGQQNTEAFF
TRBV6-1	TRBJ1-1	CASSRGTEAFF